The 5 T cell receptor beta chains below were found in one sample sequenced in a study of blood T cell repertoires in COVID-19. Here immunoSEQ multiplex PCR was the method, and the copy in TCRdb shows in-frame clones only, minus some. The data contain about 70,000 clones, around 90% of them singletons. Sequenced: peripheral blood. The receptor set was obtained from a man in his fifties with acute or convalescent COVID-19.

This chain links TRBV7-9 with TRBJ1-4; the D is unclear. V lost 4 bases, J lost 8 bases, and 17 bases lay in between. The CDR3 covers 15 residues. Germline assignment: CDR1 SEHNR and CDR2 FQNEAQ (reference sequence). The CDR3 region has the DNA TGTGCCAGCAGCTCCGAGGACGAGGGTTACGAAAAACTGTTTTTT. Its protein is CASSSEDEGYEKLFF.

The rearrangement links TRBV19 to TRBJ1-6, with D perhaps matching TRBD1 (5 bases). The V end was cut by 3 bases, the J end by 5 bases, with 14 bases between. This CDR3 has 16 amino acids. Per the germline V gene, CDR1 is LNHDA and CDR2 is SQIVND (reference sequence). CDR3 in DNA: TGTGCCAGTAGTATGATGAAACAGGCGGATAATTCACCCCTCCACTTT. This encodes CASSMMKQADNSPLHF.

This clone came up a few times. V usage is TRBV11-2 and J usage is TRBJ2-7, with unresolved D. The ends were cut back, 2 bases at V and 3 bases at J, with 2 bases in the middle. CDR3 length: 11 residues. Germline CDR1 SGHAT, CDR2 FQNNGV. CDR3 loop: CASSLLYEQYF. CDR3 bases: TGTGCCAGCAGCTTACTCTACGAGCAGTACTTC.

The chain combines TRBV6-5 with TRBJ1-6; 11 positions match TRBD1. CDR3 length equals 15 residues. Germline values: CDR1 MNHEY, CDR2 SVGAGI. V gave up 6 bases and J gave up 7 bases; unmatched junction bases: 5. CDR3 nucleotides: TGTGCCAGCAGGCCGGGACAGGGGGGAAATTCACCCCTCCACTTT. The encoded protein is CASRPGQGGNSPLHF.

V is TRBV7-8 and J is TRBJ1-5; no definite D call. The V end was cut by 1 base, the J end by 7 bases, with 8 bases between. The CDR3 has 13 amino acids. Germline V lookup: CDR1 SGHVS, CDR2 FQNEAQ. CDR3 DNA sequence: TGTGCCAGCAGCTTAGAGCTACCACAGCCCCAGCATTTT. It codes for CASSLELPQPQHF.